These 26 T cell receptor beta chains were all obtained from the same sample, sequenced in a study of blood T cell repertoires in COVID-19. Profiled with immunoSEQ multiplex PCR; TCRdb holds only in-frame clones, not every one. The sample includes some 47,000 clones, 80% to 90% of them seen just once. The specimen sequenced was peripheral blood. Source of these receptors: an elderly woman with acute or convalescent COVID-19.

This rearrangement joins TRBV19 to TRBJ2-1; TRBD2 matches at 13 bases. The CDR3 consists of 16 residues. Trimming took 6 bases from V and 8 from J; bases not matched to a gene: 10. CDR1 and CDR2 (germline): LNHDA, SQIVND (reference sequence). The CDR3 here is CASRRTSGGRADEQFF. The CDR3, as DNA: TGTGCCAGTAGACGGACTAGCGGGGGCCGCGCCGATGAGCAGTTCTTC.

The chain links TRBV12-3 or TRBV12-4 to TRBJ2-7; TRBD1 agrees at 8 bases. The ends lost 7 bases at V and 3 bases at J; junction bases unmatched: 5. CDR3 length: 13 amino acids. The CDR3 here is CASNRGQGYEQYF. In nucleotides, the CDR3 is TGTGCCAGCAACAGAGGACAGGGCTACGAGCAGTACTTC.

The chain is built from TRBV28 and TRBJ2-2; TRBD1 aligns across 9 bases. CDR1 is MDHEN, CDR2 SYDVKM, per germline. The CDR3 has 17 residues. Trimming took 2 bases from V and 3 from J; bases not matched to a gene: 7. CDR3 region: CASSLGGTGLDTGELFF. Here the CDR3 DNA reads TGTGCCAGCAGTTTAGGGGGGACAGGGTTGGACACCGGGGAGCTGTTTTTT.

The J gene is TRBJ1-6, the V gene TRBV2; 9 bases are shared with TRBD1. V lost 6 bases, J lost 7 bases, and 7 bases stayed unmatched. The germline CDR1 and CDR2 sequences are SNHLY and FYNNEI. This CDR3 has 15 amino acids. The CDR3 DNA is TGTGCCAGCAGGGCACAGGGGGCAGGCAATTCACCCCTCCACTTT. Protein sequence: CASRAQGAGNSPLHF.

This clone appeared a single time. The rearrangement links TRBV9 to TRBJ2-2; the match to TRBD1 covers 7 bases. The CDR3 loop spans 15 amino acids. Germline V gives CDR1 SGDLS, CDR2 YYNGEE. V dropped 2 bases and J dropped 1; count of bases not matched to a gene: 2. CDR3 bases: TGTGCCAGCAGCGTCGACAGGGTGAACACCGGGGAGCTGTTTTTT. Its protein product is CASSVDRVNTGELFF.

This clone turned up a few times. The CDR3 loop is CASSERGRDRAGTEAFF. The DNA of the CDR3 is TGTGCCAGCAGTGAACGGGGGAGGGACAGGGCGGGTACTGAAGCTTTCTTT. The rearrangement uses TRBV6-1 and TRBJ1-1, with 9 bases aligning to TRBD1. Germline V CDR1 and CDR2: MNHNS, SASEGT. The ends lost 2 bases at V and 5 bases at J; junction bases unmatched: 12. There are 17 residues in the CDR3.

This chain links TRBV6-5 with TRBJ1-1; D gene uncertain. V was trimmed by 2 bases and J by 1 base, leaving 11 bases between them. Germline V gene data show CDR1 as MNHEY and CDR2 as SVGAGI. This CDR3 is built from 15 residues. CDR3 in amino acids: CASSYRSTGNTEAFF. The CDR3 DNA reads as TGTGCCAGCAGTTACCGGTCGACGGGGAACACTGAAGCTTTCTTT.

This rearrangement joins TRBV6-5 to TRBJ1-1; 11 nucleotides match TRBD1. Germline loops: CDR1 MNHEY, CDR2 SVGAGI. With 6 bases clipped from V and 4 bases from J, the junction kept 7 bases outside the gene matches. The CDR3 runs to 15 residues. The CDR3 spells CASSLRDRGGTEAFF. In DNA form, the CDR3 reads TGTGCCAGCAGCCTCCGGGACAGGGGGGGCACTGAAGCTTTCTTT.

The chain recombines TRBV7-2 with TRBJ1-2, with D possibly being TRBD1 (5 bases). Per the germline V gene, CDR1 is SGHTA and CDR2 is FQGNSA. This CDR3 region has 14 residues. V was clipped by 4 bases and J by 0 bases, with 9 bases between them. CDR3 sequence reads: CASSYTGANYGYTF. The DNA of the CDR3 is TGTGCCAGCAGCTATACGGGGGCTAACTATGGCTACACCTTC.

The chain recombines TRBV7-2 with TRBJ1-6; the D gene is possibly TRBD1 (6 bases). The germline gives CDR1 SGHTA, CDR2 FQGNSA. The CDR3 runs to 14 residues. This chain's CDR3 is CASGQGINNSPLHF. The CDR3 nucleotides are TGTGCTAGCGGGCAGGGGATTAATAATTCACCCCTCCACTTT.

CDR3 sequence: CASSIGQGRSEAFF. In DNA, the CDR3 is TGTGCCAGCAGCATCGGACAGGGGAGGTCTGAAGCTTTCTTT. The V and J genes are TRBV7-9 and TRBJ1-1, with 9 positions matching TRBD1. CDR1 and CDR2 (germline): SEHNR, FQNEAQ (reference sequence). After removal of 5 bases from V and 6 bases from J, the junction contained 7 bases not matched to a gene. The length of the CDR3 is 14 residues.

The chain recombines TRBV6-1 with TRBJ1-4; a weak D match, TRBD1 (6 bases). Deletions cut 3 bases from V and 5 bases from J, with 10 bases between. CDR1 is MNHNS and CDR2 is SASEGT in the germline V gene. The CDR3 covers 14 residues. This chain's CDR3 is CASSDRGPNEKLFF. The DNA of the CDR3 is TGTGCCAGCAGTGACAGGGGCCCGAATGAAAAACTGTTTTTT.

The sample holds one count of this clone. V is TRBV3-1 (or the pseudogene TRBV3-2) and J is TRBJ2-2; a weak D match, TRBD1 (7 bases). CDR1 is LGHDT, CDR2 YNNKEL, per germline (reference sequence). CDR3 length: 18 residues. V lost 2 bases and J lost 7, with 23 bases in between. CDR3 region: CASSQQTIQGGHIGELFF. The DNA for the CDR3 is TGTGCCAGCAGCCAACAAACTATCCAGGGGGGACATATCGGGGAGCTGTTTTTT.

CDR3 region: CAISEGQREEKLFF. CDR3 nucleotide sequence: TGTGCCATCAGTGAGGGTCAGAGGGAGGAAAAACTGTTTTTT. This chain joins TRBV10-3 and TRBJ1-4; D gene ambiguous. V dropped 2 bases and J dropped 8 bases, with 12 bases sitting between them. In germline, CDR1 is ENHRY, CDR2 SYGVKD. There are 14 residues in the CDR3.

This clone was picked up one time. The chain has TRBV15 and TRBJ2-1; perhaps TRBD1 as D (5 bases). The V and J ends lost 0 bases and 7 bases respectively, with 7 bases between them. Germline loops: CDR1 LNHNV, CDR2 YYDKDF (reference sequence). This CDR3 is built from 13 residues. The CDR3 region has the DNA TGTGCCACCAGCAGAGACAAGGGGAATGAGCAGTTCTTC. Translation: CATSRDKGNEQFF.

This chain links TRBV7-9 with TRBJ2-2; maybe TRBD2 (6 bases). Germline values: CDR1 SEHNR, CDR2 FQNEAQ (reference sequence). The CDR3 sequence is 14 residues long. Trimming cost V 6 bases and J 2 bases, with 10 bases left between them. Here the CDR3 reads CASSLGGNTGELFF. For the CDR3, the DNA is TGTGCCAGCAGTTTGGGGGGAAACACCGGGGAGCTGTTTTTT.

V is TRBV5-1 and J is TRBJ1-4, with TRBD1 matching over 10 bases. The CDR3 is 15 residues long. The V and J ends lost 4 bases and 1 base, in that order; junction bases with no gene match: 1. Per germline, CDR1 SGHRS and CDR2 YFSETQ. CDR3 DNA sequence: TGCGCCAGCAGCCGGACAGGGGGAACTAATGAAAAACTGTTTTTT. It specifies CASSRTGGTNEKLFF.

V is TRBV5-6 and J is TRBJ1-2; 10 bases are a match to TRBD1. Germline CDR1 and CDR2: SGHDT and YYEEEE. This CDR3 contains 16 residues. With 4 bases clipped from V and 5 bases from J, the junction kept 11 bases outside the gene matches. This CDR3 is CASSPETGGHLYGYTF. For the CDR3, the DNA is TGTGCCAGCAGCCCGGAGACAGGGGGCCATCTTTATGGCTACACCTTC.

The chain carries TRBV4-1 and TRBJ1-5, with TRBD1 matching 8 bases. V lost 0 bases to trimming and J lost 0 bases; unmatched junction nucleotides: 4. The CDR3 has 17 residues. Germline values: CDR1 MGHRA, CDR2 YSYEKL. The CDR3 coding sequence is TGCGCCAGCAGCCAAGATTTTACAGGGGGTAGCAATCAGCCCCAGCATTTT. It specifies CASSQDFTGGSNQPQHF.

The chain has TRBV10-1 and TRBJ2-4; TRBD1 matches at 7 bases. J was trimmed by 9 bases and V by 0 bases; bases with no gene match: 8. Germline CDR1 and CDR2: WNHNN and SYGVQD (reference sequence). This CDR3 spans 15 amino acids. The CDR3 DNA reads TGCGCCAGCAGTGAGTCGGACAGGCCGCCGGCCATTCAGTACTTC. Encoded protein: CASSESDRPPAIQYF.

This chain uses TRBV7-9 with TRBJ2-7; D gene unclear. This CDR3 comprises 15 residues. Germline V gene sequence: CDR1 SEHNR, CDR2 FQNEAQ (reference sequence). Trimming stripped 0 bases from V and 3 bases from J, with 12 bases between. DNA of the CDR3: TGTGCCAGCAGCTTAGCGCTGGGCTTCGGCTACGAGCAGTACTTC. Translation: CASSLALGFGYEQYF.

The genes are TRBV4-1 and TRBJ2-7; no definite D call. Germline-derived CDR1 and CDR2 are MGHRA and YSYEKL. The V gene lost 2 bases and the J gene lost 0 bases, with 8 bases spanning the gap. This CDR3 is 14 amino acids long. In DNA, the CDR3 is TGCGCCAGCAGCCAACGGTACGTCTCCTACGAGCAGTACTTC. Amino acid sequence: CASSQRYVSYEQYF.

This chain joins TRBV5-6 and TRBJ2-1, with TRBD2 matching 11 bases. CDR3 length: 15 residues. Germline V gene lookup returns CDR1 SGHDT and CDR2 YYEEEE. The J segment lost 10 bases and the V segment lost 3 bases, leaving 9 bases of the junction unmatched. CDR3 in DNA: TGTGCCAGCAGCTCGTTAGCGGGGGGGCAAAACGAGCAGTTCTTC. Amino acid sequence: CASSSLAGGQNEQFF. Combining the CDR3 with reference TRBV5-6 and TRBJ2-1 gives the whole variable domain DAGVTQSPTHLIKTRGQQVTLRCSPKSGHDTVSWYQQALGQGPQFIFQYYEEEERQRGNFPDRFSGHQFPNYSSELNVNALLLGDSALYLCASSSLAGGQNEQFFGPGTRLTVL.

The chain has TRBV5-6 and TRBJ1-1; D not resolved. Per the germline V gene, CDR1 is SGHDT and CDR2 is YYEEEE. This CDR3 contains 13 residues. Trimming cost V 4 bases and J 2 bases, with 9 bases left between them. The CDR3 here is CASSLLINTEAFF. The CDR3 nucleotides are TGTGCCAGCAGCCTACTGATAAACACTGAAGCTTTCTTT.

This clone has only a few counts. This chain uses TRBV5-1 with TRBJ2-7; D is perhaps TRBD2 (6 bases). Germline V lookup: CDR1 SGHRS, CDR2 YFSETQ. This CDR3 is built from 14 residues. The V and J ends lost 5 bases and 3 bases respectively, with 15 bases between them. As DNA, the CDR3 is TGCGCCAGCAGGAGCCAGGGAGGCGACTACGAGCAGTACTTC. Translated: CASRSQGGDYEQYF. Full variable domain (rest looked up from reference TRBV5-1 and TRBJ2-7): KAGVTQTPRYLIKTRGQQVTLSCSPISGHRSVSWYQQTPGQGLQFLFEYFSETQRNKGNFPGRFSGRQFSNSRSEMNVSTLELGDSALYLCASRSQGGDYEQYFGPGTRLTVT.

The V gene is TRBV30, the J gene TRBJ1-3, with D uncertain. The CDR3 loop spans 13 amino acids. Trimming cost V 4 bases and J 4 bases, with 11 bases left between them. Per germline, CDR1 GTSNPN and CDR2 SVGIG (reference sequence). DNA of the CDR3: TGTGCCTGGAACGCCGGGAGCGGAAACACCATATATTTT. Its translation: CAWNAGSGNTIYF.